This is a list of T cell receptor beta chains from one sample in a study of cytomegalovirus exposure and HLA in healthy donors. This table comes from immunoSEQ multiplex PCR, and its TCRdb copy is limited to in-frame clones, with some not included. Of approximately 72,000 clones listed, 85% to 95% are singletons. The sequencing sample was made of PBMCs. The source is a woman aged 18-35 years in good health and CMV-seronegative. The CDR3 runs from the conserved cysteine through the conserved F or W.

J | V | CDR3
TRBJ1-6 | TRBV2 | CASSEVGQGGPLHF
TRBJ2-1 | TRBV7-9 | CASSVGSGTSGGHEQFF
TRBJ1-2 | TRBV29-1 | CSVEASRGSGYTF
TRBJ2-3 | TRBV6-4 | CASSHGGATDTQYF
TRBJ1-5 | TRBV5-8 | CASSLVTGASNQPQHF
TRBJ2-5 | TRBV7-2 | CASSLGSSSETQYF
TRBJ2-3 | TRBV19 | CATSIIAGGVYTQYF
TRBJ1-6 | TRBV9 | CASSVLRDSPLHF
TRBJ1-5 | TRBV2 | CASSEETGVNQPQHF
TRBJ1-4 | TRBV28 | CASSLRREFEKLFF
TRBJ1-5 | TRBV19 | CASSIETGDQPQHF
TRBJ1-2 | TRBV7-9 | CASSLGALANYGYTF
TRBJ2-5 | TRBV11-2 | CASSYRRGLETQYF
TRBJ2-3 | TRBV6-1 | CASSESSVGDTQYF
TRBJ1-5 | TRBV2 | CASSNRVRQPQHF
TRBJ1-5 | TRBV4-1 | CASSQDGGGIGNQPQHF
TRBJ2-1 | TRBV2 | CASSDGLADEQFF
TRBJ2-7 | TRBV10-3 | CAISHQTGGYEQYF
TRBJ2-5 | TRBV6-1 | CASSRGALETQYF
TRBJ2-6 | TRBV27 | CASRRGSGANVLTF
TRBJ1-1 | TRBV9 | CASSVGLVPGTEAFF
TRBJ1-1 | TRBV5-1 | CASSKEDRDNTEAFF
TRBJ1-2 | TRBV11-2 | CASSPEGQLNYGYTF
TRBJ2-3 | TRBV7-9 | CASSSNRDRLADTQYF
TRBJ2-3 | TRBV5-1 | CASSHGQAYTSTDTQYF
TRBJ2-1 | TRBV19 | CASSFFSGGPYNEQFF
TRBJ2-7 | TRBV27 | CASSGTGVYEQYF
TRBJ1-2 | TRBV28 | CASSLIRVDYGYTF
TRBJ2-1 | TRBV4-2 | CASSHPRSDRPYNEQFF
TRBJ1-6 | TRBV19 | CASSIDQSMASSYNSPLHF
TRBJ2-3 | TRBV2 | CASSGASPGTSTDTQYF
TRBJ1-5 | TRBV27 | CASSLFHSNQPQHF
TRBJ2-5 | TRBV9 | CASSGQGAGVGETQYF
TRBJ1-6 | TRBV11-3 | CASSFPGTGGHPFSPLHF
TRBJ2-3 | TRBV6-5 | CASNPLAGGTDTQYF
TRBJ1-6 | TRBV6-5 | CASSYDRVRGTLHF
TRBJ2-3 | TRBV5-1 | CASSLVVLAGGTSTDTQYF
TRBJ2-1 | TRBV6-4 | CASSEEGQLVYNEQFF
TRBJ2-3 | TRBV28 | CASWTSGGPDTQYF
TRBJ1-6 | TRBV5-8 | CASTADRGYSPLHF
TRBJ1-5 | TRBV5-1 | CASSLTGLDPGQPQHF
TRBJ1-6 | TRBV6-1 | CASSDTQGAGDYNSPLHF
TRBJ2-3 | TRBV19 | CASSTRVSTDTQYF
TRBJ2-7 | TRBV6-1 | CASSVLSGTVSYEQYF
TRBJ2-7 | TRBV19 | CASSTYLGQESYEQYF
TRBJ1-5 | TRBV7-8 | CASSLENRGFQPQHF
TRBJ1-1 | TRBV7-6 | CASTTSPGTEAFF
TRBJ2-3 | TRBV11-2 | CASSSQGGDRDTQYF
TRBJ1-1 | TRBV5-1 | CASSLALAATEAFF
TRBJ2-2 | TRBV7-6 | CASRQTSGAFGELFF
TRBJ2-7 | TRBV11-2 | CASSWTGGPPYEQYF
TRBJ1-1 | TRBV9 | CASSLKDRASEAFF
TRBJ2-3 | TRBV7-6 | CASSLAGRGAVDTQYF
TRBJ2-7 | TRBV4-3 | CASSQVVFVNRPYEQYF
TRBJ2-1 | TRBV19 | CASLSSGGTESSYNEQFF
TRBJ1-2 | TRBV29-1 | CSVEGLQDNYGYTF
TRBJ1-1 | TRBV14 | CASSQYTLAEAFF
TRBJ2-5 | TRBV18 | CASSPPGQGSETQYF